This T cell receptor beta chain was found in a study of radiotherapy plus CTLA-4 blockade in lung cancer. Across the study: There were objective responses in approximately 19% of patients, and around 32% had disease control.

Chemo-refractory metastatic non-small-cell lung cancer patients received focal radiation with ipilimumab CTLA-4 blockade. The CDR3 sequence is 16 residues long. Germline V lookup: CDR1 SEHNR, CDR2 FQNEAQ (reference sequence). V dropped 7 bases and J dropped 10; count of bases not matched to a gene: 20. Whole-study results and caveats: Reports identified early blood T cell clone dynamics, with interferon-beta, as the best response predictor. Radiotherapy plus ipilimumab was followed by expansion in blood of tumor-derived TCR clones.

This clone appeared once. Antigen: not known. Sequencing was performed with immunoSEQ multiplex PCR; in TCRdb, only in-frame clones are kept and a portion is missing. The sample carries approximately 110,000 clones, 81% recorded once. The TCR was taken from a human donor with non-small cell lung cancer that progressed on radiotherapy plus ipilimumab. Some clones in this sample may be carry-over from other donors' samples. Here the sequenced sample was peripheral blood, taken from a patient treated with radiotherapy plus ipilimumab. This sequence joins TRBV7-9 and TRBJ1-1; 8 positions match TRBD1. The CDR3 DNA is TGTGCCAGCAACCCAGACAGGGGACGCGGTCATATCCCAGCTTTCTTT. Amino acid sequence: CASNPDRGRGHIPAFF.